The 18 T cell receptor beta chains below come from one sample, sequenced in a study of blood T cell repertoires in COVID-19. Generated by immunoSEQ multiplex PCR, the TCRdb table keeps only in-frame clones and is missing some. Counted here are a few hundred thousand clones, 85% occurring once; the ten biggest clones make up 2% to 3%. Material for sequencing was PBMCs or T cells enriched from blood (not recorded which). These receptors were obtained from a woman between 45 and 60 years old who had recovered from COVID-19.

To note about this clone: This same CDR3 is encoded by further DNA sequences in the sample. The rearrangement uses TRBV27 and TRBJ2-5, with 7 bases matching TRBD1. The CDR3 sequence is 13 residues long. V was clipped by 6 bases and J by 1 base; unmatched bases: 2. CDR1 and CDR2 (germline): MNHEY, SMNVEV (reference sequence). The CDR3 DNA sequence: TGTGCCAGCAGACGGACAGGCCAAGAGACCCAGTACTTC. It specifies CASRRTGQETQYF.

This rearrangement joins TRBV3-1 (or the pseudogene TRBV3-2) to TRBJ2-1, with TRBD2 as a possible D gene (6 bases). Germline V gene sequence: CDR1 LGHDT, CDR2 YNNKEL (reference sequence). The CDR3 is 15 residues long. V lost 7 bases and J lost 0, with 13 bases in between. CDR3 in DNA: TGTGCCAGCACTAAGACGGAGGGCTCCTACAATGAGCAGTTCTTC. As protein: CASTKTEGSYNEQFF.

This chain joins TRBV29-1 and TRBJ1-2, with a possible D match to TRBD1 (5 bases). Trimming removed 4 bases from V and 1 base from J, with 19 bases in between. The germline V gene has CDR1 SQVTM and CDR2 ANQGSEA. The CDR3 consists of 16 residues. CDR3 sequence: CSVGRAGSTGNYGYTF. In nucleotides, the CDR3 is TGCAGCGTTGGTAGGGCAGGGTCCACTGGTAACTATGGCTACACCTTC.

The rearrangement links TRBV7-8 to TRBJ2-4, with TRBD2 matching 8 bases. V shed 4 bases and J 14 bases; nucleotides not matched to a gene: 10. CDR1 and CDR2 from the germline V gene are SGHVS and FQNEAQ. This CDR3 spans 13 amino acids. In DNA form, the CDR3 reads TGTGCCAGCAGCTCTGGACTAGCCGCGGTGGAGTACTTC. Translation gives CASSSGLAAVEYF.

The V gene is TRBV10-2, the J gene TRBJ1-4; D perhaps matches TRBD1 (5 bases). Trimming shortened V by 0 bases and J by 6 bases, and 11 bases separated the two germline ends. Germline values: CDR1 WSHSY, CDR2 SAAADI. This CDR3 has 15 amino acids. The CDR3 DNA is TGCGCCAGCAGTGAGTCACGGGGAGGGGATGAAAAACTGTTTTTT. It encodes CASSESRGGDEKLFF.

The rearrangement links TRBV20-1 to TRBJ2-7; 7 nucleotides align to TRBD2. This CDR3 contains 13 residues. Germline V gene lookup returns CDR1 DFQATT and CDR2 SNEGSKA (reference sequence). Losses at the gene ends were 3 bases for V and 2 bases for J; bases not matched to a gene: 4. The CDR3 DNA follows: TGCAGTGCTAGTCCCGGACTAGCCTACGAGCAGTACTTC. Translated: CSASPGLAYEQYF.

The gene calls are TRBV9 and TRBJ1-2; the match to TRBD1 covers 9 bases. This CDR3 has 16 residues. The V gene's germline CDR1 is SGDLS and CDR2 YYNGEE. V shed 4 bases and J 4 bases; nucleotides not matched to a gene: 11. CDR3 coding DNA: TGTGCCAGCAGCCCCCGGGGACAGGGCTCTTCCTATGGCTACACCTTC. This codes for CASSPRGQGSSYGYTF.

Here the CDR3 reads CAWTKQSSYNSPLHF. In DNA, the CDR3 is TGTGCCTGGACGAAACAGAGCTCCTATAATTCACCCCTCCACTTT. V usage is TRBV30 and J usage is TRBJ1-6; D remains ambiguous. The CDR3 covers 15 residues. Germline V lookup: CDR1 GTSNPN, CDR2 SVGIG (reference sequence). Between the trimmed V and J ends, which lost 4 bases and 0 bases, there was a span of 10 bases. Using reference TRBV30 and TRBJ1-6 for the parts outside the CDR3, the full variable domain is SQTIHQWPATLVQPVGSPLSLECTVEGTSNPNLYWYRQAAGRGLQLLFYSVGIGQISSEVPQNLSASRPQDRQFILSSKKLLLSDSGFYLCAWTKQSSYNSPLHFGNGTRLTVT.

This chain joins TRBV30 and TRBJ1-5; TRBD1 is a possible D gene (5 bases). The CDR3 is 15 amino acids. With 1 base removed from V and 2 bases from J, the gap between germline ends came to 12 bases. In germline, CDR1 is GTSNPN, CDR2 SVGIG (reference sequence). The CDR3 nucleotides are TGTGCCTGGAGTGGGGGCTTGGGTGGCAATCAGCCCCAGCATTTT. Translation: CAWSGGLGGNQPQHF.

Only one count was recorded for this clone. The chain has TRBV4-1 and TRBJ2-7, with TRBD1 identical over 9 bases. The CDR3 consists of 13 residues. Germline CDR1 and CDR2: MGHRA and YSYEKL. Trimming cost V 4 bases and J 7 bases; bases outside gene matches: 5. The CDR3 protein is CASSLPGTGEQYF. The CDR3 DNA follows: TGCGCCAGCAGCCTCCCCGGGACAGGGGAGCAGTACTTC.

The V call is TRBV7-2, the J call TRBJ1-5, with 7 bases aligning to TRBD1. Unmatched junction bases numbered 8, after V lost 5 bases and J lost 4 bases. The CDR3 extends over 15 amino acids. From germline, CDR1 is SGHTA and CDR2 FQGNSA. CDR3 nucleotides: TGTGCCAGCAGCACATACAGGGGAGCGAATCAGCCCCAGCATTTT. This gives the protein CASSTYRGANQPQHF.

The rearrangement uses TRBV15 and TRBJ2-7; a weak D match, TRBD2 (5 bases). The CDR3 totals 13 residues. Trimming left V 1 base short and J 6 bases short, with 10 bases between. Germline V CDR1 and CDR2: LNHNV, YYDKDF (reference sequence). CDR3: CATSRVSGREQYF. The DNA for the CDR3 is TGTGCCACCAGCAGAGTCAGCGGTCGCGAGCAGTACTTC.

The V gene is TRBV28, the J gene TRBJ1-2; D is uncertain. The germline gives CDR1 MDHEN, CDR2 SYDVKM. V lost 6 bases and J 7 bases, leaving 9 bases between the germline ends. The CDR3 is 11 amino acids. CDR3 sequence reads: CASSKTGGYTF. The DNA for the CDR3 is TGTGCCAGCAGCAAGACTGGTGGCTACACCTTC.

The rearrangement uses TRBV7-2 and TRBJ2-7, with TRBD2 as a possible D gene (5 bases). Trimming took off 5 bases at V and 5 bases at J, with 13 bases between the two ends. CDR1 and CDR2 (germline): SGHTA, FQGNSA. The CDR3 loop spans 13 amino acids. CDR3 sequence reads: CASSLLRVDEQYF. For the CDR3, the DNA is TGTGCCAGCAGCCTACTGAGGGTCGACGAGCAGTACTTC.

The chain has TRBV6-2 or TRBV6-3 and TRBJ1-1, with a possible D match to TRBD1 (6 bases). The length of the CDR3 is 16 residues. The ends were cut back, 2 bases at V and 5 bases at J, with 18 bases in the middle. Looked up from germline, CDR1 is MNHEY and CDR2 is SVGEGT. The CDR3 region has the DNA TGTGCCAGCAGTTACCAGGTACTAACTCAGGGGACTGAAGCTTTCTTT. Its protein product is CASSYQVLTQGTEAFF.

DNA for the CDR3: TGCGCCAGCAGCTTGCCCCAGGGCTCCTACAATGAGCAGTTCTTC. Translated: CASSLPQGSYNEQFF. The V and J genes are TRBV5-1 and TRBJ2-1, with D possibly TRBD1 on 5 matching bases. This CDR3 is 15 amino acids long. Trimming removed 1 base at V and 0 bases at J, with 8 bases between. Germline V gene lookup returns CDR1 SGHRS and CDR2 YFSETQ.

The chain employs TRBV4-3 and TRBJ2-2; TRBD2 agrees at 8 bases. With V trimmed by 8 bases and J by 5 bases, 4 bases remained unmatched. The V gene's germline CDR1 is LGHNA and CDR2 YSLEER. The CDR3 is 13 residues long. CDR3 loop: CASGTRATGELFF. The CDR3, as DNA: TGCGCCAGCGGGACTAGGGCAACCGGGGAGCTGTTTTTT.

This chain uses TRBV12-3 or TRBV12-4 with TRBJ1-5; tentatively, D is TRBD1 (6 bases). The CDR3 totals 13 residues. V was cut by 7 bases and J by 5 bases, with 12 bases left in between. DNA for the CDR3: TGTGCCAGCACTGACAGGATTTATCAGCCCCAGCATTTT. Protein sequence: CASTDRIYQPQHF.